Here is one T cell receptor (beta chain) with its context. The antigen is unknown. CDR3 length: 14 amino acids. Germline V gene lookup returns CDR1 LGHDT and CDR2 YNNKEL (reference sequence). Between the trimmed V and J ends, which lost 1 base and 7 bases, there was a span of 13 bases. Assay: immunoSEQ multiplex PCR; the TCRdb copy retains only in-frame clones and omits some. Of around 110,000 clones listed, about 91% are singletons. The data are from a study of T cell responses to AZD1222 COVID-19 vaccine. In the study overall: Second doses at about 4 or about 12 weeks were pooled.

Study-level findings and limits: Clonal diversity was possibly underestimated, and the donors were mostly white British, with more females. Baseline seropositivity occurred in only 5 to 7 AZD1222 recipients.

The chain has TRBV3-1 (or the pseudogene TRBV3-2) and TRBJ1-1; a possible D gene is TRBD1 (5 bases). This clonotype was obtained from an adult in good health. Source: peripheral blood, taken on day 0 of AZD1222 vaccination. The CDR3 spells CASSQVGGAGEAFF. The CDR3 DNA reads as TGTGCCAGCAGCCAAGTTGGCGGGGCGGGTGAAGCTTTCTTT.